Following are 27 T cell receptor beta chains from one sample sequenced in a study of cytomegalovirus exposure and HLA in healthy donors. The primer mix had 60 Vbeta and 13 Jbeta primers. The data were produced by immunoSEQ multiplex PCR, yet TCRdb's version contains in-frame clones alone and is incomplete. The table has hundreds of thousands of clones, roughly 79% seen once. Sequencing was performed on PBMCs. These receptors were collected from a woman in her forties in good health and CMV-seronegative.

Written as DNA, the CDR3 is TGTGCCAGCAGACGGACTAGCAGGAGCTCCTACGAGCAGTACTTC. Residues: CASRRTSRSSYEQYF. The chain links TRBV11-2 to TRBJ2-7; 8 nucleotides agree with TRBD2. The V segment lost 6 bases and the J segment 0 bases; nucleotides outside the gene matches: 7. Germline CDR1 reads SGHAT; CDR2 reads FQNNGV. There are 15 residues in the CDR3.

This sequence joins TRBV29-1 and TRBJ2-7; D possibly corresponds to TRBD2 (5 bases). Germline V CDR1 and CDR2: SQVTM, ANQGSEA. V was cut by 6 bases and J by 2 bases, with 14 bases left in between. CDR3 length: 13 amino acids. For the CDR3, the DNA is TGCAGCGTCGTCCGGGATTCAACCTACGAGCAGTACTTC. It specifies CSVVRDSTYEQYF.

The J gene is TRBJ2-1, the V gene TRBV10-3; D may be TRBD1 (6 bases). CDR1 is ENHRY, CDR2 SYGVKD, per germline. With 6 bases removed from V and 5 bases from J, the gap between germline ends came to 11 bases. There are 13 residues in the CDR3. The DNA of the CDR3 is TGTGCCATCAGGAGACAGGTAGACAATGAGCAGTTCTTC. Residues: CAIRRQVDNEQFF.

The chain is built from TRBV15 and TRBJ1-1, with D perhaps matching TRBD1 (5 bases). The CDR3 spans 13 residues. Germline CDR1 reads LNHNV; CDR2 reads YYDKDF (reference sequence). The V and J ends lost 0 bases and 12 bases respectively, with 14 bases between them. CDR3 sequence: CATSRDLVTGTFF. The CDR3 DNA sequence: TGTGCCACCAGCAGAGATCTCGTCACAGGTACTTTCTTT.

The chain has TRBV5-5 and TRBJ2-5; 11 bases fit TRBD2. J gave up 5 bases and V 4 bases, and 7 bases lay outside the gene matches. Germline values: CDR1 SGHKS, CDR2 YYEKEE (reference sequence). CDR3 length equals 15 residues. In DNA form, the CDR3 reads TGTGCCAGCAGCCCTTTTAGCGGGGGGGTTGAGACCCAGTACTTC. It is translated as CASSPFSGGVETQYF.

The table lists this clone with a count of one. V gene TRBV4-2 combines with J gene TRBJ1-2; 7 nucleotides line up with TRBD1. J was trimmed by 8 bases and V by 0 bases; bases with no gene match: 12. Per germline, CDR1 LGHNA and CDR2 YNFKEQ. CDR3 length: 16 residues. The CDR3 spells CASSQETGQAFEGYTF. The CDR3 region has the DNA TGTGCCAGCAGCCAAGAGACCGGACAGGCCTTCGAGGGCTACACCTTC.

The chain is built from TRBV5-4 and TRBJ2-5; no firm D call. Germline V lookup: CDR1 SGHNT, CDR2 YYREEE (reference sequence). V was clipped by 4 bases and J by 4 bases, with 5 bases between them. The CDR3 runs to 11 residues. In DNA form, the CDR3 reads TGTGCCAGCAGCATCAGAGAGACCCAGTACTTC. Translated, it gives CASSIRETQYF.

The chain links TRBV18 to TRBJ2-2; TRBD2 matches at 9 bases. Trimming removed 2 bases from V and 5 bases from J; junction bases left unmatched: 6. The CDR3 extends over 16 amino acids. CDR1 KGHSH and CDR2 LQKENI come from the germline V gene. CDR3 amino acids: CASSPNPSGVTGELFF. The CDR3 region has the DNA TGTGCCAGCTCACCAAACCCTAGCGGGGTTACCGGGGAGCTGTTTTTT.

The chain recombines TRBV11-1 with TRBJ1-1, with 12 bases identical to TRBD1. The CDR3 has 16 amino acids. Germline V lookup: CDR1 SGHAT, CDR2 FQDESV (reference sequence). Unmatched junction bases numbered 4, after V lost 2 bases and J lost 3 bases. The chain's CDR3 is CASSLPGQGADTEAFF. For the CDR3, the DNA is TGTGCCAGCAGCTTACCGGGACAGGGGGCCGACACTGAAGCTTTCTTT. Supplemented by reference TRBV11-1 and TRBJ1-1, the full variable domain reads EAEVAQSPRYKITEKSQAVAFWCDPISGHATLYWYRQILGQGPELLVQFQDESVVDDSQLPKDRFSAERLKGVDSTLKIQPAELGDSAMYLCASSLPGQGADTEAFFGQGTRLTVV.

This chain joins TRBV19 and TRBJ1-1, with D unclear. The CDR3 extends over 13 amino acids. The germline gives CDR1 LNHDA, CDR2 SQIVND (reference sequence). Trimming stripped 5 bases from V and 0 bases from J, with 7 bases between. This chain's CDR3 is CASSGTVNTEAFF. CDR3 nucleotides: TGTGCCAGTAGTGGTACGGTGAACACTGAAGCTTTCTTT.

V is TRBV9 and J is TRBJ2-3; TRBD2 agrees at 7 bases. Germline V gene data show CDR1 as SGDLS and CDR2 as YYNGEE. The CDR3 consists of 16 residues. Losses at the gene ends were 0 bases for V and 13 bases for J; bases not matched to a gene: 17. The CDR3 bases are TGTGCCAGCAGCGTAGGGGAGGGACTCGCGGGGCCCCCTGAGTATTTT. It codes for CASSVGEGLAGPPEYF.

The chain employs TRBV11-3 and TRBJ2-7, with 11 bases aligning to TRBD2. Germline CDR1 SGHNT, CDR2 YENEEA. The CDR3 spans 18 residues. Trimming removed 2 bases from V and 4 bases from J; junction bases left unmatched: 13. CDR3 sequence (DNA): TGTGCCAGCAGCTTATTAGATTCGTCTAGCGGGGGGTTTTACGAGCAGTACTTC. Its protein is CASSLLDSSSGGFYEQYF. Looking up the rest from reference TRBV11-3 and TRBJ2-7 gives the full variable domain: EAGVVQSPRYKIIEKKQPVAFWCNPISGHNTLYWYLQNLGQGPELLIRYENEEAVDDSQLPKDRFSAERLKGVDSTLKIQPAELGDSAVYLCASSLLDSSSGGFYEQYFGPGTRLTVT.

The rearrangement uses TRBV15 and TRBJ2-7, with a possible D match to TRBD1 (6 bases). The V and J ends lost 1 base and 2 bases respectively, with 12 bases between them. Germline V gene lookup returns CDR1 LNHNV and CDR2 YYDKDF (reference sequence). CDR3 length: 15 amino acids. The CDR3 here is CATSRVGQGPYEQYF. The CDR3 nucleotides are TGTGCCACCAGCAGAGTTGGTCAGGGGCCCTACGAGCAGTACTTC.

J is TRBJ2-7 and V is TRBV4-1; D possibly corresponds to TRBD2 (6 bases). V lost 4 bases to trimming and J lost 4 bases, with 20 bases between them. The germline V gene encodes CDR1 MGHRA and CDR2 YSYEKL. This CDR3 has 16 amino acids. Here the CDR3 reads CASSREAIGGVYEQYF. CDR3 DNA: TGCGCCAGCAGCCGCGAGGCCATAGGCGGGGTATACGAGCAGTACTTC.

The rearrangement joins TRBV2 to TRBJ2-3, with 11 bases aligning to TRBD2. Germline lookup yields CDR1 SNHLY and CDR2 FYNNEI. The CDR3 is 18 amino acids. After removal of 0 bases from V and 6 bases from J, the junction contained 11 bases not matched to a gene. In DNA form, the CDR3 reads TGTGCCAGCAGTGAAGCGCTTAGCGGGGGGGCCAAGTGGGATACGCAGTATTTT. This codes for CASSEALSGGAKWDTQYF.

The chain's CDR3 is CASSLVAGGYSYNEQFF. The CDR3 region has the DNA TGTGCCAGCAGCTTAGTGGCGGGGGGGTATTCCTACAATGAGCAGTTCTTC. The rearrangement links TRBV7-2 to TRBJ2-1, with 9 bases identical to TRBD2. CDR1 SGHTA and CDR2 FQGNSA come from the germline V gene. The CDR3 length is 17 residues. Unmatched junction bases numbered 5, after V lost 1 base and J lost 1 base.

The V gene is TRBV27, the J gene TRBJ2-7; the match to TRBD2 covers 11 bases. The germline V gene has CDR1 MNHEY and CDR2 SMNVEV (reference sequence). The V gene end was trimmed by 7 bases and the J gene end by 3 bases; junction bases not matched to a gene: 14. This CDR3 has 17 residues. The chain's CDR3 is CASTTITSGGPLYEQYF. The CDR3 DNA reads TGTGCCAGCACCACCATCACTAGCGGGGGTCCCCTCTACGAGCAGTACTTC.

The genes are TRBV2 and TRBJ2-7; TRBD2 matches at 11 bases. After removal of 2 bases from V and 1 base from J, the junction contained 1 base not matched to a gene. The CDR3 has 15 residues. From germline, CDR1 is SNHLY and CDR2 FYNNEI. The CDR3 spells CASSELAGGSYEQYF. In DNA form, the CDR3 reads TGTGCCAGCAGTGAACTAGCGGGGGGATCCTACGAGCAGTACTTC.

J is TRBJ1-4 and V is TRBV2; 10 bases are a match to TRBD1. In germline, CDR1 is SNHLY, CDR2 FYNNEI. There are 15 residues in the CDR3. Losses at the gene ends were 4 bases for V and 7 bases for J; bases not matched to a gene: 6. This CDR3 is CASSGAGQGSEKLFF. The DNA of the CDR3 is TGTGCCAGCAGTGGGGCGGGACAGGGGAGTGAAAAACTGTTTTTT.

This chain links TRBV5-1 with TRBJ1-1, with D tentatively TRBD1 (6 bases). Germline values: CDR1 SGHRS, CDR2 YFSETQ. Trimming removed 1 base at V and 4 bases at J, with 14 bases between. This CDR3 region has 15 residues. This CDR3 reads CASSLQGTLSTEAFF. CDR3 coding DNA: TGCGCCAGCAGCTTGCAGGGGACCCTAAGCACTGAAGCTTTCTTT.

CDR3 sequence (DNA): TGCGCCAGCAGCTTGTGGCAGGCTAACACTGAAGCTTTCTTT. Protein: CASSLWQANTEAFF. The rearrangement uses TRBV5-1 and TRBJ1-1; no clear D gene. V lost 1 base, J lost 2 bases, and 9 bases lay in between. This CDR3 is 14 amino acids long. Germline values: CDR1 SGHRS, CDR2 YFSETQ.

V gene TRBV18 combines with J gene TRBJ1-5; D is unresolved. The CDR3 consists of 14 residues. The V and J ends lost 0 bases and 8 bases respectively, with 11 bases between them. Germline values: CDR1 KGHSH, CDR2 LQKENI. The CDR3 here is CASSPPEMYEPQHF. In nucleotides, the CDR3 is TGTGCCAGCTCACCACCGGAGATGTACGAGCCCCAGCATTTT.

J is TRBJ1-1 and V is TRBV9; D is possibly TRBD1 (5 bases). With 0 bases removed from V and 1 base from J, the gap between germline ends came to 7 bases. The germline V gene encodes CDR1 SGDLS and CDR2 YYNGEE. The CDR3 consists of 14 residues. The CDR3 DNA reads TGTGCCAGCAGCGTAGTTGGGGCGAACACTGAAGCTTTCTTT. Its protein is CASSVVGANTEAFF.

The chain uses TRBV6-5 and TRBJ2-7, with 9 bases that match TRBD1. The length of the CDR3 is 13 residues. V lost 6 bases, J lost 5 bases, and 5 bases stayed unmatched. The germline V gene encodes CDR1 MNHEY and CDR2 SVGAGI. DNA of the CDR3: TGTGCCAGCAGGGGGACAGGGAGGAACGAGCAGTACTTC. It is translated as CASRGTGRNEQYF.

This chain joins TRBV9 and TRBJ1-6; 9 bases line up with TRBD1. The V and J ends lost 4 bases and 6 bases, in that order; junction bases with no gene match: 2. The V gene's germline CDR1 is SGDLS and CDR2 YYNGEE. The CDR3 consists of 14 residues. As DNA, the CDR3 is TGTGCCAGCAGCTCGACAGGGGGTAATTCACCCCTCCACTTT. This codes for CASSSTGGNSPLHF.

Concerning this clone itself: The same CDR3 arises from other DNA sequences in this sample as well. The chain is built from TRBV6-6 and TRBJ1-3, with TRBD1 matching over 7 bases. This CDR3 contains 15 residues. Germline-derived CDR1 and CDR2 are MNHNY and SVGAGI (reference sequence). Losses at the gene ends were 3 bases for V and 2 bases for J; bases not matched to a gene: 4. CDR3 sequence (DNA): TGTGCCAGCAGTTATTCAGGGACAGCTGGAAACACCATATATTTT. This encodes CASSYSGTAGNTIYF.

The chain joins TRBV2 to TRBJ2-5, with D perhaps TRBD1 (5 bases). V lost 3 bases and J 4 bases, leaving 6 bases between the germline ends. Per germline, CDR1 SNHLY and CDR2 FYNNEI. This CDR3 is built from 12 residues. The CDR3 nucleotides read TGTGCCAGCAGTGACAGGGTAGAGACCCAGTACTTC. This gives the protein CASSDRVETQYF.